The TCR beta chain described here comes from a study of shared clonotypes between healthy human individuals. Study context: A donor's plate count was three for CD4 naive and three for CD4 memory; CD8 naive had two and CD8 memory one.

Regarding this clone: No antigen is known for it.

The trim removed 0 bases at V and 3 bases at J, leaving 4 bases unmatched. The CDR3 loop spans 15 amino acids. CDR1 GTSNPN and CDR2 SVGIG come from the germline V gene (reference sequence). General study findings and limits: Researchers sampled only blood; tissue repertoires likely differ.

Researchers ran the assay at a deep level. Generated by immunoSEQ multiplex PCR, the TCRdb table keeps only in-frame clones and is missing some. This table has about 1.5 million clones, 95% to 99% appearing once. The chain combines TRBV30 with TRBJ2-1, with 8 bases matching TRBD2. The clonotype was recovered from a man aged 25 to 40 in good health. Material for sequencing was naive CD4+ T cells sorted from blood. The subset: CD45RA+ positively selected. CDR3 loop: CAWSVTSGVYNEQFF. CDR3 DNA sequence: TGTGCCTGGAGTGTCACTAGCGGCGTCTACAATGAGCAGTTCTTC.